This TCR beta chain was retrieved from a study of blood T cell repertoires in COVID-19. V was shortened by 7 bases and J by 0 bases, with 15 bases between the two germline ends. There are 16 residues in the CDR3. The germline V gene encodes CDR1 MNHNY and CDR2 SVGAGI (reference sequence). Clones were sequenced by immunoSEQ multiplex PCR, and TCRdb holds only the in-frame ones, with some missing. This sample yields roughly 250,000 clones, of which over 90% are seen a single time; roughly 0.89% belongs to the top ten. The chain is built from TRBV6-6 and TRBJ2-2; D perhaps matches TRBD1 (5 bases). Sequencing was done on a sample of peripheral blood. The TCR comes from a man aged 25 to 40 with COVID-19, enrolled during active disease. In DNA form, the CDR3 reads TGTGCCAGCAAAGAGATTGAAGGGGCGAACACCGGGGAGCTGTTTTTT. It translates to CASKEIEGANTGELFF.